The source of this T cell receptor (beta chain) is a study of cytotoxic CD8 clonotypes in ibrutinib-treated CLL. General study findings and limits: Public clonotypes were seen rarely and were contracted or stable on treatment. While tracking circulating CD8+ T-cell counts, baseline clonality exceeded that of age-matched healthy donors.

Cryopreserved PBMCs supplied around 1.8 micrograms of genomic DNA for TCR beta libraries. Repertoires were generated with immunoSEQ multiplex PCR, while TCRdb's copy carries only in-frame clones and drops some. The data contain roughly 170,000 clones, less than 85% of them singletons. Notes on this clone: Antigen: not known.

Germline lookup yields CDR1 ENHRY and CDR2 SYGVKD. Trimming shortened V by 7 bases and J by 2 bases, and 12 bases separated the two germline ends. The CDR3 is made up of 13 amino acids. The rearrangement links TRBV10-3 to TRBJ2-7; D might be TRBD1 or TRBD2, each matching 5 bases. Here the sequenced sample was PBMCs, taken after 24 months of ibrutinib treatment. The receptor was isolated from a human donor with chronic lymphocytic leukemia. CDR3 loop: CAITGTDTYEQYF. The CDR3 nucleotides are TGTGCCATCACCGGGACGGACACCTACGAGCAGTACTTC.